This TCR beta chain was captured in a study of Tregs in tolerant kidney transplant recipients. The nonmyeloablative bone marrow transplants came from related graft donors, with transient mixed chimerism. CD4+CD25+CD127- Tregs, CD4+CD25- non-Tregs, CD4 and CD8 cells were sorted. The method was immunoSEQ multiplex PCR; TCRdb's version includes in-frame clones alone and lacks a portion of them. The data include 25,000 or so clones; the top ten clones carry 4.1%. Notes on this clone: The DNA ends 3 residues before the CDR3 does, and the rest of the CDR3 is filled in from the germline J gene.

The germline V and J ends were trimmed by 2 bases and 6 bases, with 10 bases remaining between them. There are 14 residues in the CDR3. In germline, CDR1 is LNHDA, CDR2 SQIVND (reference sequence). The chain has TRBV19 and TRBJ2-2; D perhaps matches TRBD1 (6 bases). This clonotype originated in a human patient who received a combined kidney and bone marrow transplant. Some T cells may have come from the graft donor. This sample comprised CD4+ T cells from blood (PBMCs), obtained 6 months after the transplant. The sequenced CDR3 bases are TGTGCCAGTAGTATAACAGGGAAGCCCGGGGAG. Its protein is CASSITGKPGE. The whole CDR3 protein is CASSITGKPGELFF.